The 17 T cell receptor beta chains reported below all come from one sample, sequenced in a study of identical twins. TCRdb reprocessed the 5' RACE reads with MiXCR, giving one entry per CDR3 protein. This table has 400,000 to 600,000 distinct CDR3 sequences, under 25% appearing once. These data also featured in a second study, about yellow fever vaccine responses in identical twins.

Sequencing used CD4+ T cells sorted from blood. These receptors were obtained from a woman aged 18-29 years in good health.

This clonotype was seen repeatedly, ten times or more. This chain links TRBV7-9 with TRBJ1-5; D uncertain. CDR1 is SEHNR and CDR2 is FQNEAQ in the germline V gene (reference sequence). The CDR3 is 12 amino acids. Trimming shortened V by 3 bases and J by 3 bases, and 3 bases separated the two germline ends. The CDR3 DNA sequence: TGTGCCAGCAGCTTCTACAATCAGCCCCAGCATTTT. Amino acids: CASSFYNQPQHF. The whole variable domain, filled in from reference TRBV7-9 and TRBJ1-5, reads DTGVSQNPRHKITKRGQNVTFRCDPISEHNRLYWYRQTLGQGPEFLTYFQNEAQLEKSRLLSDRFSAERPKGSFSTLEIQRTEQGDSAMYLCASSFYNQPQHFGDGTRLSIL.

This clonotype has just a few counts. This chain connects TRBV5-1 to TRBJ2-7; TRBD2 might be the D (6 bases). CDR1 is SGHRS, CDR2 YFSETQ, per germline. This CDR3 spans 16 amino acids. Trimming shortened V by 4 bases and J by 1 base, and 18 bases separated the two germline ends. CDR3 bases: TGCGCCAGCAGCCGCTCAAGCGGGCCCTCATCCTACGAGCAGTACTTC. It encodes CASSRSSGPSSYEQYF.

This chain uses TRBV20-1 with TRBJ2-1; no reliable D call. Germline loops: CDR1 DFQATT, CDR2 SNEGSKA (reference sequence). The CDR3 runs to 11 residues. Deletions cut 0 bases from V and 9 bases from J, with 6 bases between. As DNA, the CDR3 is TGCAGTGCTAGAGACTTGGGTGAGCAGTTCTTC. Protein product: CSARDLGEQFF.

This clonotype was seen at least ten times. The CDR3 sequence is CSANIQETQYF. The CDR3 DNA follows: TGCAGTGCTAATATCCAAGAGACCCAGTACTTC. The chain recombines TRBV20-1 with TRBJ2-5, with D unclear. The V end was cut by 4 bases, the J end by 1 base, with 4 bases between. The CDR3 spans 11 residues. Germline lookup yields CDR1 DFQATT and CDR2 SNEGSKA (reference sequence).

This clonotype occurred a few times. The gene calls are TRBV11-3 and TRBJ1-1; D is undetermined. CDR3 length: 14 residues. Looked up from germline, CDR1 is SGHNT and CDR2 is YENEEA. V lost 4 bases and J 0 bases, leaving 9 bases between the germline ends. The CDR3 region is CASSSATVNTEAFF. In nucleotides, the CDR3 is TGTGCCAGCAGCTCCGCTACGGTGAACACTGAAGCTTTCTTT.

This clonotype was seen only a few times. The rearrangement joins TRBV2 to TRBJ2-1, with D perhaps TRBD2 (7 bases). Deletions cut 7 bases from V and 6 bases from J, with 16 bases between. The CDR3 spans 14 residues. Germline V gives CDR1 SNHLY, CDR2 FYNNEI. CDR3 protein: CASTVFGGANEQFF. As DNA, the CDR3 is TGTGCCAGCACAGTATTTGGGGGGGCCAATGAGCAGTTCTTC.

The V call is TRBV7-2, the J call TRBJ1-2, with no clear D. Germline V gene sequence: CDR1 SGHTA, CDR2 FQGNSA. V lost 1 base and J 3 bases, leaving 12 bases between the germline ends. This CDR3 contains 15 residues. The CDR3 protein is CASSLGSASYYGYTF. The CDR3 DNA follows: TGTGCCAGCAGCTTAGGTTCGGCCAGTTACTATGGCTACACCTTC.

To note about this clonotype: Compared with germline, one end of the junction differs, possibly owing to a read error. The gene calls are TRBV20-1 and TRBJ2-3, with TRBD1 matching over 10 bases. CDR1 and CDR2 from the germline V gene are DFQATT and SNEGSKA (reference sequence). The CDR3 has 16 residues. CDR3 nucleotide sequence: TGCTGTGCTAGGATAATGGACAGGGGGAGCACAGATACGCAGTATTTT. This codes for CCARIMDRGSTDTQYF.

A few counts support this clonotype. The chain is built from TRBV5-1 and TRBJ1-1; D may be TRBD1 (5 bases). Germline-derived CDR1 and CDR2 are SGHRS and YFSETQ. V lost 4 bases and J 3 bases, leaving 13 bases between the germline ends. The CDR3 extends over 14 amino acids. The CDR3 sequence: CASSPVQGDTEAFF. For the CDR3, the DNA is TGCGCCAGCAGCCCGGTTCAGGGAGACACTGAAGCTTTCTTT.

This clonotype was observed a few times. The V gene is TRBV6-2 or TRBV6-3, the J gene TRBJ2-7; 7 nucleotides agree with TRBD1. V lost 6 bases, J lost 1 base, and 3 bases stayed unmatched. The germline gives CDR1 MNHEY, CDR2 SVGEGT. The CDR3 is 13 amino acids. CDR3 bases: TGTGCCAGCAGAACGACAGGGTCCTACGAGCAGTACGTC. Protein sequence: CASRTTGSYEQYV.

This clonotype appeared a few times. The chain combines TRBV12-3 or TRBV12-4 with TRBJ2-1; 8 bases map to TRBD2. V lost 8 bases and J lost 8; bases outside the gene matches: 14. CDR3 size: 15 residues. CDR3 nucleotide sequence: TGTGCCAGCTCCCTGTCGGGGGGGATGGCGCATGAGCAGTTCTTC. Translating gives CASSLSGGMAHEQFF.

The chain combines TRBV2 with TRBJ1-4, with TRBD1 matching 7 bases. Germline CDR1 is SNHLY and CDR2 is FYNNEI. The CDR3 totals 15 residues. V was clipped by 6 bases and J by 0 bases; unmatched bases: 4. CDR3 bases: TGTGCCAGCAGGACAGGGTCAGCAACTAATGAAAAACTGTTTTTT. Translating gives CASRTGSATNEKLFF.

The chain carries TRBV20-1 and TRBJ2-1; possibly TRBD1 or TRBD2 for D (5 bases each). Trimming took 6 bases from V and 6 from J, leaving 18 bases between them. The CDR3 is made up of 14 amino acids. From germline, CDR1 is DFQATT and CDR2 SNEGSKA (reference sequence). This chain's CDR3 is CSANTRDPFNEQFF. The CDR3 DNA follows: TGCAGTGCAAACACCAGGGACCCTTTCAATGAGCAGTTCTTC.

This clonotype was seen a handful of times. The gene calls are TRBV7-2 and TRBJ2-2; possible D gene TRBD1, 5 bases. The CDR3 loop spans 15 amino acids. CDR1 SGHTA and CDR2 FQGNSA come from the germline V gene. V was pared by 1 base and J by 4 bases, with 10 bases between. The CDR3 region has the DNA TGTGCCAGCAGCTTAGATGCAGGGATCACCGGGGAGCTGTTTTTT. Its translation is CASSLDAGITGELFF.

This clonotype has a handful of counts. The chain uses TRBV20-1 and TRBJ2-7, with 8 bases fitting TRBD2. The V gene end was trimmed by 3 bases and the J gene end by 2 bases; junction bases not matched to a gene: 9. The CDR3 is 15 residues long. Looked up from germline, CDR1 is DFQATT and CDR2 is SNEGSKA (reference sequence). CDR3 nucleotides: TGCAGTGCTAGGGGGCAACTAGCGGTCACCTACGAGCAGTACTTC. Translated, it gives CSARGQLAVTYEQYF.

This clonotype was found a few times. V is TRBV6-1 and J is TRBJ1-1, with a tentative D call TRBD1 (6 bases). The germline V and J ends were trimmed by 6 bases and 1 base, with 15 bases remaining between them. Germline V lookup: CDR1 MNHNS, CDR2 SASEGT. The CDR3 sequence is 15 residues long. The CDR3 nucleotides read TGTGCCAGCAGAGCCCTGTCCAGGGGGAACACTGAAGCTTTCTTT. Translation gives CASRALSRGNTEAFF.

The V gene is TRBV11-2, the J gene TRBJ2-1; D perhaps matches TRBD1 (5 bases). The V gene's germline CDR1 is SGHAT and CDR2 FQNNGV. There are 13 residues in the CDR3. V was pared by 5 bases and J by 5 bases, with 10 bases between. The CDR3 DNA sequence: TGTGCCAGCAGCCCGACAGAGAACAATGAGCAGTTCTTC. This codes for CASSPTENNEQFF.